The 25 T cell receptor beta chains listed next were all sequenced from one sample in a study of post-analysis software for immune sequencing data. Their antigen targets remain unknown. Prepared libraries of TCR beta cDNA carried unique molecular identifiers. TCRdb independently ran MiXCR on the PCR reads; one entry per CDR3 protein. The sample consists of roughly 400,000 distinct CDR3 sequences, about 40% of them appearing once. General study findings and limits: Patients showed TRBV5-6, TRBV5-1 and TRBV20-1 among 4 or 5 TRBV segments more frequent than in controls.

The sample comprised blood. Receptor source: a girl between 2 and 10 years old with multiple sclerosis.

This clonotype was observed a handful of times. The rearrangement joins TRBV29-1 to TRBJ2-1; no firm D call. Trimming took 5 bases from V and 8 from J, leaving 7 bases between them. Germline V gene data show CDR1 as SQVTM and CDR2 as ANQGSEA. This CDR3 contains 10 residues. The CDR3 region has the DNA TGCAGCGTTCAGGAATATGAGCAGTTCTTC. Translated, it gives CSVQEYEQFF.

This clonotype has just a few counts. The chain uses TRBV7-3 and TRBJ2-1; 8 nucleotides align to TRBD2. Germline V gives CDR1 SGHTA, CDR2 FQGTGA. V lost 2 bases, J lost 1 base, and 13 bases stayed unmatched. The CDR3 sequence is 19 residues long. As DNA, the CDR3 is TGTGCCAGCAGCTTATTTCCTCGGATTAGCGGGAAATCCTACAATGAGCAGTTCTTC. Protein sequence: CASSLFPRISGKSYNEQFF.

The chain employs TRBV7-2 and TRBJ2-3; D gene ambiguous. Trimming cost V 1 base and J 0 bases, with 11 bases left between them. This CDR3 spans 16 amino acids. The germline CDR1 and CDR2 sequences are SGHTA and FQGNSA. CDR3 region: CASSLGPPRSTDTQYF. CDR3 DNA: TGTGCCAGCAGCTTAGGTCCGCCCAGGAGCACAGATACGCAGTATTTT.

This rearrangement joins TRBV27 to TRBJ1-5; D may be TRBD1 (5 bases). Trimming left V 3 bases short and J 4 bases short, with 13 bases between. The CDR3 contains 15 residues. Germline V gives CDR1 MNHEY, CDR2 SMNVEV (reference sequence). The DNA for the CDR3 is TGTGCCAGCAGTTTGGGTTCGGGGCGGAATCAGCCCCAGCATTTT. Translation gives CASSLGSGRNQPQHF.

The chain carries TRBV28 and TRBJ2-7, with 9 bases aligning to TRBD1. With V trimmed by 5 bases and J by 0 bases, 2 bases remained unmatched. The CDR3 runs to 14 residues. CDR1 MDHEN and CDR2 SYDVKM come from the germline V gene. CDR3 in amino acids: CASSETGGSYEQYF. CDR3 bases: TGTGCCAGCAGTGAGACAGGGGGCTCCTACGAGCAGTACTTC.

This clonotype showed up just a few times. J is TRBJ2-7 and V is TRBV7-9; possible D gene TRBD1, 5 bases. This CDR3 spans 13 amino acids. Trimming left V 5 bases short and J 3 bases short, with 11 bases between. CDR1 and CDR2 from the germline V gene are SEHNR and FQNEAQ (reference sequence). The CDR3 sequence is CASSTDTIYEQYF. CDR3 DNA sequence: TGTGCCAGCAGCACGGACACTATCTACGAGCAGTACTTC.

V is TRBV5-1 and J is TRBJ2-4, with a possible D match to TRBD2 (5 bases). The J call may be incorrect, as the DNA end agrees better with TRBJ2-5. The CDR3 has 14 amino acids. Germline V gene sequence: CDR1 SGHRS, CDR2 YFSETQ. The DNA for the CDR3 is TGCGCCAGCAGGAGGGTATCTATGCAAGAGACCCAGTACTTC. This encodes CASRRVSMQETQYF.

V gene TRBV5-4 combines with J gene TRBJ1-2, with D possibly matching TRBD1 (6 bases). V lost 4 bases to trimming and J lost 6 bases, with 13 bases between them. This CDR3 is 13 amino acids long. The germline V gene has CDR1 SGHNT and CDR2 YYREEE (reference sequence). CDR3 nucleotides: TGTGCCAGCAGCCCATTAGGGGGGGATGGCTACACCTTC. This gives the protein CASSPLGGDGYTF. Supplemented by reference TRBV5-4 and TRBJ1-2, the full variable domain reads ETGVTQSPTHLIKTRGQQVTLRCSSQSGHNTVSWYQQALGQGPQFIFQYYREEENGRGNFPPRFSGLQFPNYSSELNVNALELDDSALYLCASSPLGGDGYTFGSGTRLTVV.

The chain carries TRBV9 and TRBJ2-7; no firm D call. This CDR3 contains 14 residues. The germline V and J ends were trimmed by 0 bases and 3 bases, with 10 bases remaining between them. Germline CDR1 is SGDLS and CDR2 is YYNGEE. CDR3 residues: CASSVDYGFYEQYF. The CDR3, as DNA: TGTGCCAGCAGCGTAGATTATGGATTCTACGAGCAGTACTTC.

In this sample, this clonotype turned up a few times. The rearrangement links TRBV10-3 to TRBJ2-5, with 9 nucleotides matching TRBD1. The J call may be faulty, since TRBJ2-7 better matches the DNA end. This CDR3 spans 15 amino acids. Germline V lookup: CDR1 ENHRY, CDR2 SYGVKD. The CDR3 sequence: CAISGPDRGSLEQYF. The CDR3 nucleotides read TGTGCCATCAGTGGCCCGGACAGGGGAAGTCTCGAGCAGTACTTC.

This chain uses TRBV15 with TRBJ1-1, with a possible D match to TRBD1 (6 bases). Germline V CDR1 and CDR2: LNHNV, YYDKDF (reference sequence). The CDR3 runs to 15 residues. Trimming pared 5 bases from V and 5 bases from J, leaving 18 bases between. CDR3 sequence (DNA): TGTGCCACCAGCGGTTCTTGGGGGGGCGGTACTGAAGCTTTCTTT. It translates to CATSGSWGGGTEAFF.

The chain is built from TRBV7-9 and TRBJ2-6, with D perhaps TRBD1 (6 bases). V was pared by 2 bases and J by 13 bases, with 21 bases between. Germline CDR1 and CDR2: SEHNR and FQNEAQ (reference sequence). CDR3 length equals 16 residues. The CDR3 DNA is TGTGCCAGCAGCTTACCGTCTAGACAGGATCGACATGTCCTGACTTTC. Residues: CASSLPSRQDRHVLTF.

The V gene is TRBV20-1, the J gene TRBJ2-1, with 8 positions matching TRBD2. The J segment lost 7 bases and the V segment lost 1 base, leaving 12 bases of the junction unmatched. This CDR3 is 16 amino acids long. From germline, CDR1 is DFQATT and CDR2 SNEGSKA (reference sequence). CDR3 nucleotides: TGCAGTGCTAGAGCCTCGGGGGGGCAAAGAGGGAATGAGCAGTTCTTC. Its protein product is CSARASGGQRGNEQFF.

The CDR3 sequence is CASSYQTGYEQYF. The DNA of the CDR3 is TGTGCCAGCAGTTACCAGACAGGGTACGAGCAGTACTTC. The J gene is TRBJ2-7, the V gene TRBV6-5; 7 bases are shared with TRBD1. Looked up from germline, CDR1 is MNHEY and CDR2 is SVGAGI. The trim removed 2 bases at V and 4 bases at J, leaving 2 bases unmatched. This CDR3 spans 13 amino acids.

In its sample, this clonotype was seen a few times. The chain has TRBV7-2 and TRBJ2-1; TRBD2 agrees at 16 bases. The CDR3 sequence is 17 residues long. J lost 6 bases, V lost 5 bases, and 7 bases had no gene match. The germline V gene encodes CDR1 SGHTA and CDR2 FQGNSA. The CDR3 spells CASSPGLAGGLGNEQFF. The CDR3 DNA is TGTGCCAGCAGCCCGGGACTAGCGGGGGGGCTAGGCAATGAGCAGTTCTTC.

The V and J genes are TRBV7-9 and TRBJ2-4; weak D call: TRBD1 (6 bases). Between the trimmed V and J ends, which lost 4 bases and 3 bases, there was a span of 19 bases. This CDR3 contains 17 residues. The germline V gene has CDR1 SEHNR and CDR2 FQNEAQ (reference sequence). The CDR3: CASSSSDRWQGKNIQYF. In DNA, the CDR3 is TGTGCCAGCAGCTCGTCCGACAGGTGGCAGGGCAAAAACATTCAGTACTTC.

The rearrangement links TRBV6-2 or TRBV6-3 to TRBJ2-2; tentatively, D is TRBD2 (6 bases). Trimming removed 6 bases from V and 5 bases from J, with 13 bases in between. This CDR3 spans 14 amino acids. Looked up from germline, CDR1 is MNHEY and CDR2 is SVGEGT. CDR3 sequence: CASSRTTSTGELFF. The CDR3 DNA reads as TGTGCCAGCAGCAGGACTACATCAACCGGGGAGCTGTTTTTT.

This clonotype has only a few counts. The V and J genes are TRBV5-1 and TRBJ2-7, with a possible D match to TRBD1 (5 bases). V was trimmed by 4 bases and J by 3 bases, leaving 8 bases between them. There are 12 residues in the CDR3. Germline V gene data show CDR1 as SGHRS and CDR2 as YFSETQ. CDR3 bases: TGCGCCAGCAGCGTCGACAGCTACGAGCAGTACTTC. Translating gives CASSVDSYEQYF.

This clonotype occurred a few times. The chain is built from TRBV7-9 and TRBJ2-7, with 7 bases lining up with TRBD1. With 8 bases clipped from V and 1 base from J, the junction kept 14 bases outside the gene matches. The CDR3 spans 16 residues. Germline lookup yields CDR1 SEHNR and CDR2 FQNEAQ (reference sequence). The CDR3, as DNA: TGTGCCAGCGGTTGGGCCGGGACAGAGGTTTCCTACGAGCAGTACTTC. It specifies CASGWAGTEVSYEQYF.

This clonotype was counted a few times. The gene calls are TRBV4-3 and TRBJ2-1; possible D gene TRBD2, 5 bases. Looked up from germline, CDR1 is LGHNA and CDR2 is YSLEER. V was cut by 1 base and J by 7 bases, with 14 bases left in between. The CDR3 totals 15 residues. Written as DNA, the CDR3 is TGCGCCAGCAGCCAAGTCTATATGGACTCGAATGAGCAGTTCTTC. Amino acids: CASSQVYMDSNEQFF.

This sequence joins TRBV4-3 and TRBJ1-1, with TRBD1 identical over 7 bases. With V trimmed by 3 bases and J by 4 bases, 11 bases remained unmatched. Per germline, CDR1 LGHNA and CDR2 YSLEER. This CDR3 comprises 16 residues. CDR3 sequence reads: CASSHSNRGLGTEAFF. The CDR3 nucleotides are TGCGCCAGCAGCCACTCAAACAGGGGTTTGGGCACTGAAGCTTTCTTT.

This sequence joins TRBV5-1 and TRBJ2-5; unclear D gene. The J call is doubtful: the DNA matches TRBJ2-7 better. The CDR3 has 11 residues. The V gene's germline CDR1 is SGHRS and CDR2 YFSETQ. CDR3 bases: TGCGCCAGCAGAAGACGAGGCGAGCAGTACTTC. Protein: CASRRRGEQYF.

The CDR3, as DNA: TGTGCCAGCAGTTCCGGACAGGGGGCGATGTATGGCTACACCTTC. Its protein product is CASSSGQGAMYGYTF. The J gene is TRBJ1-2, the V gene TRBV6-5; 11 bases agree with TRBD1. The trim removed 4 bases at V and 5 bases at J, leaving 6 bases unmatched. The CDR3 spans 15 residues. CDR1 is MNHEY, CDR2 SVGAGI, per germline.

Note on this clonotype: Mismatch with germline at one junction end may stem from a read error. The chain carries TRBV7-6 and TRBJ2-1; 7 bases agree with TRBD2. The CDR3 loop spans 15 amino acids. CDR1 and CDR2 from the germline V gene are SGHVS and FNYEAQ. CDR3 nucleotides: TGTGCCCGCAGTCTCACGGAGGGAGGGTACAATGAGCAGTTCTTC. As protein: CARSLTEGGYNEQFF.

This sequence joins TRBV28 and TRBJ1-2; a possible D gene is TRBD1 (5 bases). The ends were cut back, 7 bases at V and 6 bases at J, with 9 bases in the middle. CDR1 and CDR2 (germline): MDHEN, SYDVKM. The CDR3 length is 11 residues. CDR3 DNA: TGTGCCAGCAAAGGGGAGGATGGCTACACCTTC. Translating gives CASKGEDGYTF.